These 23 T cell receptor beta chains originate from one sample sequenced in a study of vaccination effects on CD4 cells after COVID-19. Following 10 days of culture, CD4+ T cells were isolated. Assay used: immunoSEQ multiplex PCR; TCRdb lists only in-frame clones, some missing. The data show approximately 46,000 clones, about 74% seen once. For these receptors, no antigen is known. This sample comprised CD4+ T cells from PBMCs cultured without peptide, obtained before COVID-19 vaccination. These receptors were taken from a human donor who had a prior SARS-CoV-2 infection.

This chain's CDR3 is CASSFDHNEQFF. The CDR3 DNA is TGTGCCAGCAGCTTTGACCACAATGAGCAGTTCTTC. The V gene is TRBV7-9, the J gene TRBJ2-1; D remains ambiguous. Germline-derived CDR1 and CDR2 are SEHNR and FQNEAQ (reference sequence). Trimming pared 3 bases from V and 5 bases from J, leaving 5 bases between. The CDR3 extends over 12 amino acids.

V usage is TRBV6-5 and J usage is TRBJ1-4; 8 nucleotides match TRBD1. After removal of 5 bases from V and 5 bases from J, the junction contained 7 bases not matched to a gene. The CDR3 runs 15 residues. Germline V lookup: CDR1 MNHEY, CDR2 SVGAGI. CDR3 nucleotide sequence: TGTGCCAGCAGTCAAACGGGACAGGACAATGAAAAACTGTTTTTT. Its protein is CASSQTGQDNEKLFF.

The rearrangement joins TRBV7-3 to TRBJ1-1, with D uncertain. Germline CDR1 and CDR2: SGHTA and FQGTGA. The CDR3 length is 13 residues. The germline V and J ends were trimmed by 5 bases and 7 bases, with 14 bases remaining between them. The CDR3 is CASSARDGREAFF. CDR3 coding DNA: TGTGCCAGCAGCGCCCGCGACGGACGTGAAGCTTTCTTT. The full variable domain, in which reference TRBV7-3 and TRBJ1-1 provide the parts outside the CDR3, is GAGVSQTPSNKVTEKGKYVELRCDPISGHTALYWYRQSLGQGPEFLIYFQGTGAADDSGLPNDRFFAVRPEGSVSTLKIQRTERGDSAVYLCASSARDGREAFFGQGTRLTVV.

This clone was seen only a few times. This chain links TRBV19 with TRBJ1-5, with TRBD1 as a possible D gene (5 bases). CDR3 size: 16 residues. The germline V and J ends were trimmed by 3 bases and 1 base, with 13 bases remaining between them. Germline CDR1 reads LNHDA; CDR2 reads SQIVND (reference sequence). The CDR3 spells CASSMNPGQSNQPQHF. The CDR3, as DNA: TGTGCCAGTAGTATGAATCCGGGGCAAAGCAATCAGCCCCAGCATTTT.

The chain is built from TRBV7-2 and TRBJ2-2, with D possibly matching TRBD1 (5 bases). Germline assignment: CDR1 SGHTA and CDR2 FQGNSA. CDR3 length equals 14 residues. Trimming cost V 0 bases and J 6 bases, with 8 bases left between them. The CDR3 region is CASSLAARAGELFF. The CDR3 DNA follows: TGTGCCAGCAGCTTAGCTGCCAGGGCCGGGGAGCTGTTTTTT.

As DNA, the CDR3 is TGTGCCAGCAGCCTCGGACTGGGGTTGAGCAATGAGCAGTTCTTC. This translates into CASSLGLGLSNEQFF. V usage is TRBV9 and J usage is TRBJ2-1, with D possibly TRBD2 on 5 matching bases. V lost 4 bases, J lost 6 bases, and 17 bases lay in between. The CDR3 has 15 amino acids. Germline CDR1 SGDLS, CDR2 YYNGEE.

The chain links TRBV19 to TRBJ2-3; unclear D gene. Germline values: CDR1 LNHDA, CDR2 SQIVND (reference sequence). V was shortened by 0 bases and J by 3 bases, with 7 bases between the two germline ends. The CDR3 loop spans 14 amino acids. CDR3: CASSIEAETDTQYF. CDR3 DNA sequence: TGTGCCAGTAGTATAGAAGCAGAAACAGATACGCAGTATTTT.

The CDR3 DNA reads as TGTGCCTGGGAAGCGGAGGGGTTATCTGAAGCTTTCTTT. Translation: CAWEAEGLSEAFF. This chain links TRBV30 with TRBJ1-1; perhaps TRBD1 as D (5 bases). Trimming cost V 5 bases and J 6 bases, with 16 bases left between them. Germline lookup yields CDR1 GTSNPN and CDR2 SVGIG (reference sequence). The CDR3 contains 13 residues.

The chain joins TRBV6-6 to TRBJ1-5; the match to TRBD1 covers 8 bases. J was trimmed by 5 bases and V by 5 bases; bases with no gene match: 2. Germline V gene sequence: CDR1 MNHNY, CDR2 SVGAGI (reference sequence). The CDR3 length is 13 residues. The CDR3 loop is CASSRQGYQPQHF. In nucleotides, the CDR3 is TGTGCCAGCAGTCGACAGGGGTATCAGCCCCAGCATTTT.

The V gene is TRBV6-5, the J gene TRBJ1-1; D gene unclear. Germline-derived CDR1 and CDR2 are MNHEY and SVGAGI. V was pared by 4 bases and J by 6 bases, with 12 bases between. The CDR3 is 13 residues long. The CDR3 nucleotides are TGTGCCAGCAGTTTGGAGGTTTGGGCTGAAGCTTTCTTT. This codes for CASSLEVWAEAFF.

The chain couples TRBV6-5 to TRBJ2-1; 14 bases agree with TRBD2. The CDR3 is made up of 15 amino acids. Germline CDR1 reads MNHEY; CDR2 reads SVGAGI. After removal of 6 bases from V and 9 bases from J, the junction contained 7 bases not matched to a gene. CDR3 nucleotides: TGTGCCAGCAGCGTGACTAGCGGGGGGGTAGGTGAGCAGTTCTTC. Residues: CASSVTSGGVGEQFF.

The CDR3 sequence: CATLITYYEQYF. The CDR3 DNA is TGCGCCACCCTGATCACGTACTACGAGCAGTACTTC. This chain connects TRBV23-1 to TRBJ2-7; D remains ambiguous. TRBV23-1 is filed as an ORF, its function uncertain. Deletions cut 10 bases from V and 3 bases from J, with 13 bases between. This CDR3 contains 12 residues.

This clone occurred a few times. V and J are TRBV27 and TRBJ1-2; D unresolved. The germline V gene encodes CDR1 MNHEY and CDR2 SMNVEV (reference sequence). This CDR3 is built from 13 residues. Trimming shortened V by 6 bases and J by 4 bases, and 12 bases separated the two germline ends. CDR3 in DNA: TGTGCCAGCAGGCCGATAGCCACCTATGGCTACACCTTC. This codes for CASRPIATYGYTF.

The rearrangement joins TRBV9 to TRBJ2-2, with 10 bases fitting TRBD2. V shed 2 bases and J 5 bases; nucleotides not matched to a gene: 9. The CDR3 is 17 amino acids. Germline CDR1 SGDLS, CDR2 YYNGEE. In nucleotides, the CDR3 is TGTGCCAGCAGCGTCCTAGCGGGAGTAGGGACTACCGGGGAGCTGTTTTTT. Its protein product is CASSVLAGVGTTGELFF. The whole variable domain, remainder taken from reference TRBV9 and TRBJ2-2, is DSGVTQTPKHLITATGQRVTLRCSPRSGDLSVYWYQQSLDQGLQFLIQYYNGEERAKGNILERFSAQQFPDLHSELNLSSLELGDSALYFCASSVLAGVGTTGELFFGEGSRLTVL.

The gene calls are TRBV9 and TRBJ1-2, with D hard to call. Trimming removed 3 bases at V and 4 bases at J, with 16 bases between. The CDR3 is made up of 15 amino acids. CDR1 and CDR2 (germline): SGDLS, YYNGEE. The CDR3 nucleotides read TGTGCCAGCAGCGGGCTCCGAGCAGAGAGCTATGGCTACACCTTC. Its protein product is CASSGLRAESYGYTF.

The genes are TRBV4-1 and TRBJ2-5, with 7 bases lining up with TRBD1. J was trimmed by 2 bases and V by 4 bases; bases with no gene match: 4. Germline assignment: CDR1 MGHRA and CDR2 YSYEKL. The CDR3 contains 14 residues. The CDR3 protein is CASSPGQSQETQYF. The CDR3 region has the DNA TGCGCCAGCAGCCCGGGACAGAGTCAAGAGACCCAGTACTTC.

The chain employs TRBV29-1 and TRBJ2-2; 8 positions match TRBD1. The V and J ends lost 7 bases and 8 bases, in that order; junction bases with no gene match: 9. The CDR3 has 13 residues. Germline V gene data show CDR1 as SQVTM and CDR2 as ANQGSEA. The CDR3 is CSAVPGGGGELFF. In nucleotides, the CDR3 is TGCAGCGCTGTCCCAGGGGGCGGGGGGGAGCTGTTTTTT.

The rearrangement links TRBV5-4 to TRBJ2-5; 9 nucleotides match TRBD2. After removal of 4 bases from V and 1 base from J, the junction contained 8 bases not matched to a gene. The germline CDR1 and CDR2 sequences are SGHNT and YYREEE (reference sequence). The CDR3 spans 16 residues. CDR3 nucleotide sequence: TGTGCCAGCAGCCTAGGGGGGACTAGCCTCCAAGAGACCCAGTACTTC. It yields the protein CASSLGGTSLQETQYF.

V usage is TRBV2 and J usage is TRBJ2-3, with D perhaps given as TRBD1 or TRBD2 (5 bases each). Germline V lookup: CDR1 SNHLY, CDR2 FYNNEI. Deletions cut 5 bases from V and 0 bases from J, with 6 bases between. This CDR3 comprises 13 residues. The CDR3 loop reads CASSWDSTDTQYF. In DNA form, the CDR3 reads TGTGCCAGCAGTTGGGACAGCACAGATACGCAGTATTTT.

This clone was seen once. The V and J genes are TRBV30 and TRBJ1-2; D is unclear. Germline CDR1 is GTSNPN and CDR2 is SVGIG (reference sequence). The CDR3 is 12 residues long. Trimming stripped 4 bases from V and 2 bases from J, with 8 bases between. The CDR3 sequence is CAWTPVNYGYTF. For the CDR3, the DNA is TGTGCCTGGACCCCCGTGAACTATGGCTACACCTTC.

The CDR3 sequence: CASTQGGGQPQHF. The DNA of the CDR3 is TGTGCCAGCACGCAGGGGGGAGGTCAGCCCCAGCATTTT. V gene TRBV6-6 combines with J gene TRBJ1-5, with 7 positions matching TRBD1. Germline assignment: CDR1 MNHNY and CDR2 SVGAGI (reference sequence). The CDR3 contains 13 residues. The trim removed 7 bases at V and 6 bases at J, leaving 6 bases unmatched.

The genes are TRBV5-4 and TRBJ2-2; TRBD2 matches 11 bases. The CDR3 extends over 17 amino acids. In germline, CDR1 is SGHNT, CDR2 YYREEE (reference sequence). Losses at the gene ends were 4 bases for V and 3 bases for J; bases not matched to a gene: 8. The CDR3 DNA reads TGTGCCAGCAGCCCGACTAGCGGGGTGGTGTACACCGGGGAGCTGTTTTTT. It is translated as CASSPTSGVVYTGELFF.

The rearrangement links TRBV18 to TRBJ1-2; D perhaps matches TRBD1 (6 bases). The V gene lost 4 bases and the J gene lost 0 bases, with 12 bases spanning the gap. This CDR3 region has 15 residues. CDR1 and CDR2 (germline): KGHSH, LQKENI. CDR3 protein: CASSRGTSANYGYTF. CDR3 sequence (DNA): TGTGCCAGCTCACGGGGGACAAGCGCTAACTATGGCTACACCTTC.